Listed below are T cell receptor beta chains from one sample, sequenced in a study of long-term antiretroviral therapy in people with HIV. Using immunoSEQ multiplex PCR, the repertoire was profiled, and TCRdb retains in-frame clones only, with some absent. The sample carries around 31,000 clones, 70% to 90% recorded once. Here the sequenced sample was unsorted PBMCs, taken roughly 5 years before starting antiretroviral therapy. Every receptor here comes from a man aged 50-60 years with HIV. The CDR3 runs from the conserved cysteine through the conserved F or W. Each record gives: V gene, clone size, D gene, J gene, CDR3 protein, CDR3 DNA. A D gene is named only where the DNA matches it firmly. Only part of the rows carry a size: once, few, many, or a class if the clone is expanded.

V: TRBV29-1
size: .
D: TRBD2
J: TRBJ2-7
CDR3: CSVEDLAGVGEQYF
DNA: TGCAGCGTTGAAGACTTAGCGGGGGTTGGCGAGCAGTACTTC

V: TRBV5-5
size: .
D: .
J: TRBJ1-3
CDR3: CASSGSLGILGNTIYF
DNA: TGTGCCAGCAGCGGGTCCCTGGGGATTTTGGGAAACACCATATATTTT

V: TRBV5-6
size: few
D: TRBD2
J: TRBJ2-3
CDR3: CASSLAGVDTQYF
DNA: TGTGCCAGCAGCTTAGCGGGGGTAGATACGCAGTATTTT

V: TRBV5-8
size: .
D: .
J: TRBJ2-7
CDR3: CASRPGHFSYEQYF
DNA: TGTGCCAGCAGACCGGGACACTTCTCCTACGAGCAGTACTTC

V: TRBV11-3
size: once
D: .
J: TRBJ2-1
CDR3: CASSGSRGSDNEQFF
DNA: TGTGCCAGCAGCGGCTCCCGGGGCTCGGACAATGAGCAGTTCTTC

V: TRBV6-5
size: .
D: .
J: TRBJ2-5
CDR3: CASSRSGWETQYF
DNA: TGTGCCAGCAGTCGCAGTGGTTGGGAGACCCAGTACTTC

V: TRBV10-1
size: .
D: .
J: TRBJ2-1
CDR3: CASRETYNEQFF
DNA: TGCGCCAGCAGGGAGACCTACAATGAGCAGTTCTTC

V: TRBV10-3
size: .
D: .
J: TRBJ2-7
CDR3: CAISEYYEQYF
DNA: TGTGCCATCAGTGAATACTACGAGCAGTACTTC

V: TRBV4-2
size: few
D: .
J: TRBJ2-7
CDR3: CASSQETVSNEQYF
DNA: TGTGCCAGCAGCCAAGAGACAGTATCTAACGAGCAGTACTTC

V: TRBV7-3
size: .
D: TRBD1
J: TRBJ2-5
CDR3: CASSRQGGTQYF
DNA: TGTGCCAGCAGCCGACAGGGGGGGACCCAGTACTTC

V: TRBV5-5
size: once
D: .
J: TRBJ2-4
CDR3: CASSLLQGDIQYF
DNA: TGTGCCAGCAGCTTGTTACAGGGAGACATTCAGTACTTC

V: TRBV9
size: .
D: .
J: TRBJ2-1
CDR3: CASSVDRDNEQFF
DNA: TGTGCCAGCAGCGTAGACAGAGACAATGAGCAGTTCTTC

V: TRBV7-2
size: once
D: TRBD1
J: TRBJ2-2
CDR3: CASSRPGQDTNTGELFF
DNA: TGTGCCAGCAGCCGACCTGGACAGGACACCAACACCGGGGAGCTGTTTTTT

V: TRBV29-1
size: once
D: TRBD1
J: TRBJ2-5
CDR3: CSAGGRTGRETQYF
DNA: TGCAGCGCTGGGGGTAGGACAGGCCGGGAGACCCAGTACTTC

V: TRBV5-1
size: .
D: .
J: TRBJ1-3
CDR3: CASSTGSGNTIYF
DNA: TGCGCCAGCAGCACAGGCTCTGGAAACACCATATATTTT

V: TRBV11-2
size: once
D: .
J: TRBJ2-1
CDR3: CASSPEQPQQFF
DNA: TGTGCCAGCAGCCCGGAGCAGCCCCAACAGTTCTTC

V: TRBV10-3
size: .
D: TRBD2
J: TRBJ2-5
CDR3: CAISEKGGRGETQYF
DNA: TGTGCCATCAGTGAGAAGGGCGGGAGGGGGGAGACCCAGTACTTC

V: TRBV7-2
size: .
D: TRBD2
J: TRBJ2-7
CDR3: CASSPAGTRNEQYF
DNA: TGTGCCAGCAGCCCCGCCGGGACTAGAAACGAGCAGTACTTC

V: TRBV9
size: .
D: .
J: TRBJ2-7
CDR3: CASSPYGTADASTYEQYF
DNA: TGTGCCAGCAGCCCATACGGGACGGCAGACGCTTCCACCTACGAGCAGTACTTC

V: TRBV2
size: .
D: TRBD1
J: TRBJ1-4
CDR3: CASRVQGTNEKLFF
DNA: TGTGCCAGCAGGGTACAGGGGACTAATGAAAAACTGTTTTTT

V: TRBV5-1
size: .
D: .
J: TRBJ1-2
CDR3: CASSPRMIPNYGYTF
DNA: TGCGCCAGCAGCCCAAGAATGATCCCTAACTATGGCTACACCTTC

V: TRBV7-6
size: .
D: .
J: TRBJ2-7
CDR3: CASSPTGSYEQYF
DNA: TGTGCCAGCAGCCCGACAGGTTCCTACGAGCAGTACTTC

V: TRBV7-2
size: .
D: .
J: TRBJ1-5
CDR3: CASSSQGVSNQPQHF
DNA: TGTGCCAGCAGCTCACAGGGAGTGAGCAATCAGCCCCAGCATTTT

V: TRBV6-6
size: .
D: .
J: TRBJ2-1
CDR3: CASLPGGQGNEQFF
DNA: TGTGCCAGCTTACCAGGTGGGCAAGGGAATGAGCAGTTCTTC

V: TRBV6-1
size: .
D: TRBD1
J: TRBJ2-2
CDR3: CASSVVTGSTGELFF
DNA: TGTGCCAGCAGTGTAGTGACAGGGAGTACCGGGGAGCTGTTTTTT

V: TRBV6-6
size: .
D: .
J: TRBJ2-2
CDR3: CAIRRREYVGELFF
DNA: TGTGCCATTCGAAGGAGGGAGTACGTCGGGGAGCTGTTTTTT

V: TRBV7-2
size: .
D: .
J: TRBJ1-4
CDR3: CASSPTGQSNEKLFF
DNA: TGTGCCAGCAGCCCCACCGGACAGTCGAATGAAAAACTGTTTTTT

V: TRBV29-1
size: .
D: TRBD1
J: TRBJ1-2
CDR3: CSVLTGDNYGYTF
DNA: TGCAGCGTCCTAACAGGGGACAACTATGGCTACACCTTC

V: TRBV4-3
size: .
D: TRBD2
J: TRBJ2-1
CDR3: CASSQGGGSYNEQFF
DNA: TGCGCCAGCAGCCAGGGGGGGGGATCCTACAATGAGCAGTTCTTC

V: TRBV7-2
size: .
D: .
J: TRBJ1-1
CDR3: CASSLAGGQWNTEAFF
DNA: TGTGCCAGCAGCTTAGCAGGTGGCCAGTGGAACACTGAAGCTTTCTTT

V: TRBV9
size: .
D: TRBD2
J: TRBJ2-1
CDR3: CASSVVTGGYNEQFF
DNA: TGTGCCAGCAGCGTAGTGACGGGGGGTTACAATGAGCAGTTCTTC

V: TRBV18
size: .
D: TRBD1
J: TRBJ1-4
CDR3: CASSPGTGDEKLFF
DNA: TGTGCCAGCTCACCCGGGACAGGGGATGAAAAACTGTTTTTT

V: TRBV11-2
size: once
D: TRBD1
J: TRBJ1-1
CDR3: CASSLNRGVTEAFF
DNA: TGTGCCAGCAGCTTAAACAGGGGGGTCACTGAAGCTTTCTTT

V: TRBV5-1
size: .
D: .
J: TRBJ2-7
CDR3: CASSSLQGQAYEQYF
DNA: TGCGCCAGCAGCTCGTTACAGGGTCAGGCCTACGAGCAGTACTTC

V: TRBV18
size: .
D: .
J: TRBJ1-1
CDR3: CASSPPQQLNTEAFF
DNA: TGTGCCAGCTCACCACCTCAGCAGCTGAACACTGAAGCTTTCTTT

V: TRBV5-1
size: .
D: TRBD2
J: TRBJ2-1
CDR3: CASSHGTSVNEQFF
DNA: TGCGCCAGCAGCCACGGGACTAGTGTCAATGAGCAGTTCTTC

V: TRBV30
size: .
D: .
J: TRBJ2-1
CDR3: CAWSVLGGAAWNEQFF
DNA: TGTGCCTGGAGTGTATTGGGGGGCGCGGCTTGGAATGAGCAGTTCTTC

V: TRBV11-2
size: .
D: TRBD1
J: TRBJ2-1
CDR3: CASSPQGEQFF
DNA: TGTGCCAGCAGTCCACAGGGGGAGCAGTTCTTC

V: TRBV5-1
size: .
D: TRBD1
J: TRBJ1-5
CDR3: CASRQGVGNQPQHF
DNA: TGCGCCAGCCGACAGGGAGTGGGCAATCAGCCCCAGCATTTT

V: TRBV9
size: .
D: TRBD1
J: TRBJ2-7
CDR3: CASSDPPGQPPYEQYF
DNA: TGTGCCAGCAGCGACCCTCCGGGACAGCCTCCCTACGAGCAGTACTTC

V: TRBV25-1
size: .
D: .
J: TRBJ1-5
CDR3: CASSDTGNQPQHF
DNA: TGTGCCAGCAGTGATACAGGCAATCAGCCCCAGCATTTT

V: TRBV18
size: .
D: .
J: TRBJ1-1
CDR3: CASSPLGSPDTEAFF
DNA: TGTGCCAGCTCACCCCTGGGAAGCCCCGACACTGAAGCTTTCTTT

V: TRBV2
size: .
D: .
J: TRBJ1-1
CDR3: CASKGPREMNTEAFF
DNA: TGTGCCAGTAAAGGGCCGCGAGAAATGAACACTGAAGCTTTCTTT

V: TRBV15
size: .
D: .
J: TRBJ1-1
CDR3: CATSTITGTEAFF
DNA: TGTGCCACCAGCACGATTACAGGGACTGAAGCTTTCTTT

V: TRBV6-5
size: once
D: TRBD2
J: TRBJ2-5
CDR3: CASSYGRGGETQYF
DNA: TGTGCCAGCAGTTACGGACGGGGGGGTGAGACCCAGTACTTC

V: TRBV29-1
size: .
D: TRBD1
J: TRBJ1-1
CDR3: CSGGQGATEAFF
DNA: TGCAGCGGTGGACAGGGGGCGACTGAAGCTTTCTTT

V: TRBV11-1
size: .
D: .
J: TRBJ2-1
CDR3: CASSLGGTDEQFF
DNA: TGTGCCAGCAGCTTAGGAGGAACCGATGAGCAGTTCTTC

V: TRBV6-5
size: .
D: .
J: TRBJ1-1
CDR3: CASRPFRTPNTEAFF
DNA: TGTGCCAGCAGGCCATTCAGGACTCCGAACACTGAAGCTTTCTTT

V: TRBV13
size: .
D: .
J: TRBJ1-5
CDR3: CASSRRGGVRNQPQHF
DNA: TGTGCCAGCAGCCGACGAGGAGGGGTGCGCAATCAGCCCCAGCATTTT

V: TRBV6-5
size: once
D: TRBD1
J: TRBJ2-7
CDR3: CASRRTGGSYEQYF
DNA: TGTGCCAGCAGACGGACAGGGGGGTCCTACGAGCAGTACTTC

V: TRBV10-3
size: .
D: TRBD2
J: TRBJ2-5
CDR3: CAISAPYSGGDEETQYF
DNA: TGTGCCATCAGTGCACCCTATAGCGGGGGCGACGAAGAGACCCAGTACTTC

V: TRBV4-3
size: .
D: .
J: TRBJ1-4
CDR3: CASSQDLWSVRAGNEKLFF
DNA: TGCGCCAGCAGCCAAGATTTATGGTCTGTGAGGGCAGGTAATGAAAAACTGTTTTTT

V: TRBV6-5
size: .
D: TRBD1
J: TRBJ1-1
CDR3: CASSPMGTGTTEAFF
DNA: TGTGCCAGCAGCCCTATGGGGACAGGGACTACTGAAGCTTTCTTT

V: TRBV27
size: .
D: TRBD1
J: TRBJ2-7
CDR3: CATRMKPRGQQYF
DNA: TGTGCCACACGGATGAAACCCAGGGGGCAGCAGTACTTC

V: TRBV18
size: .
D: .
J: TRBJ2-5
CDR3: CASSPLELPETQYF
DNA: TGTGCCAGCTCACCACTCGAGCTCCCAGAGACCCAGTACTTC

V: TRBV10-3
size: .
D: TRBD2
J: TRBJ2-5
CDR3: CAIRPGLAGGPGETQYF
DNA: TGTGCCATCAGGCCGGGACTAGCGGGGGGGCCTGGAGAGACCCAGTACTTC

V: TRBV7-8
size: .
D: TRBD1
J: TRBJ1-2
CDR3: CASSLRDRISYSYTF
DNA: TGTGCCAGCAGCTTAAGGGACAGGATCTCCTATAGCTACACCTTC

V: TRBV5-1
size: .
D: TRBD2
J: TRBJ2-1
CDR3: CASSQTSGPFNEQFF
DNA: TGCGCCAGCAGCCAAACTAGCGGTCCTTTCAATGAGCAGTTCTTC

V: TRBV7-3
size: .
D: .
J: TRBJ2-3
CDR3: CASSLGGILTDTQYF
DNA: TGTGCCAGCAGCTTGGGCGGGATATTAACAGATACGCAGTATTTT